This is a list of T cell receptor beta chains from one sample in a study of control samples from healthy donors and cancer patients. The protocol was immunoSEQ multiplex PCR, while the TCRdb copy is restricted to in-frame clones and leaves out a portion. The profile shows 170,000 or so clones, roughly 94% of them singletons. The sequencing input was blood. All receptors come from a woman under 30 in good health. The CDR3 runs from the conserved cysteine through the conserved F or W. D genes are given only for firm matches. Size is omitted from some rows. Given values are once, few, many or a class for expanded clones.

TRBV20-1	.	TRBJ2-7	.	CSASRTPYYEQYF	TGCAGTGCTAGTCGTACCCCCTACTACGAGCAGTACTTC
TRBV6-5	.	TRBJ2-5	.	CASSYPYPGETQYF	TGTGCCAGCAGTTACCCATATCCGGGGGAGACCCAGTACTTC
TRBV3-1/TRBV3-2	TRBD1	TRBJ2-3	.	CASSQLRQGSTDTQYF	TGTGCCAGCAGCCAGCTAAGACAGGGTAGCACAGATACGCAGTATTTT
TRBV28	.	TRBJ1-1	.	CASSSYREGTEAFF	TGTGCCAGCAGTTCCTACAGGGAGGGCACTGAAGCTTTCTTT
TRBV10-3	TRBD1	TRBJ1-1	once	CAISDSKGTGTEAFF	TGTGCCATCAGTGATAGTAAGGGGACAGGCACTGAAGCTTTCTTT
TRBV28	TRBD2	TRBJ2-7	.	CASSLLAPTYEQYF	TGTGCCAGCAGCCTACTAGCGCCAACCTACGAGCAGTACTTC
TRBV15	.	TRBJ2-7	.	CATSTGVLGPGRYEQYF	TGTGCCACCAGCACTGGGGTATTAGGACCTGGACGATACGAGCAGTACTTC
TRBV28	TRBD1	TRBJ1-3	.	CASSTVEGAITGNTIYF	TGTGCCAGCAGCACCGTCGAGGGGGCGATTACTGGAAACACCATATATTTT
TRBV10-3	TRBD1	TRBJ2-3	.	CAISDRDRGTDTQYF	TGTGCCATCAGTGACCGGGACAGGGGGACAGATACGCAGTATTTT
TRBV5-8	TRBD1	TRBJ1-2	.	CASSLGQGPYGYTF	TGTGCCAGCAGCTTGGGACAGGGGCCCTATGGCTACACCTTC
TRBV15	.	TRBJ1-2	once	CATSRDQGGGGYTF	TGTGCCACCAGCAGAGATCAGGGAGGAGGTGGCTACACCTTC
TRBV19	.	TRBJ2-1	.	CASSIGGGTKSYNEQFF	TGTGCCAGTAGTATAGGGGGCGGGACAAAGTCCTACAATGAGCAGTTCTTC
TRBV4-1	.	TRBJ1-2	once	CASSQEASSYGYTF	TGCGCCAGCAGCCAAGAGGCGAGCAGCTATGGCTACACCTTC
TRBV11-1	TRBD2	TRBJ2-1	.	CASSPLAGSYEQFF	TGTGCCAGCAGCCCACTAGCGGGGAGCTATGAGCAGTTCTTC
TRBV9	.	TRBJ2-7	.	CASSVDQDQQYF	TGTGCCAGCAGCGTAGATCAGGACCAGCAGTACTTC
TRBV24-1	.	TRBJ2-1	once	CATSAFDGTRGNEQFF	TGTGCCACCAGTGCCTTTGACGGCACTAGGGGTAATGAGCAGTTCTTC
TRBV10-1	.	TRBJ1-1	.	CASSESPQGTEAFF	TGCGCCAGCAGTGAGTCTCCTCAGGGGACTGAAGCTTTCTTT
TRBV19	.	TRBJ1-2	.	CASSLTGVYGYTF	TGTGCCAGTAGCCTGACAGGCGTTTATGGCTACACCTTC
TRBV10-3	TRBD2	TRBJ2-7	.	CATLAGYSYEQYF	TGTGCCACCCTAGCGGGCTACTCCTACGAGCAGTACTTC
TRBV19	TRBD2	TRBJ2-1	.	CASSTTGLADYNEQFF	TGTGCCAGTAGTACAACGGGACTAGCGGATTACAATGAGCAGTTCTTC
TRBV11-1	.	TRBJ2-3	.	CASSLMARPTDTQYF	TGTGCCAGCAGCTTGATGGCCCGCCCCACAGATACGCAGTATTTT
TRBV7-2	TRBD1	TRBJ2-7	.	CASSRDRGGYEQYF	TGTGCCAGCAGCCGGGACAGGGGGGGCTACGAGCAGTACTTC
TRBV5-1	.	TRBJ1-2	once	CASSLVGSSYTF	TGCGCCAGCAGCTTGGTGGGGAGTAGCTACACCTTC
TRBV7-2	TRBD1	TRBJ1-5	.	CASSLEAGGDQPQHF	TGTGCCAGCAGCTTAGAGGCAGGGGGTGATCAGCCCCAGCATTTT
TRBV4-1	.	TRBJ1-1	few	CASSQPKSNTEAFF	TGCGCCAGCAGCCAACCCAAGTCCAACACTGAAGCTTTCTTT
TRBV2	.	TRBJ2-7	.	CAISDSYEQYF	TGTGCCATTTCGGACAGCTACGAGCAGTACTTC
TRBV7-9	.	TRBJ1-1	.	CASSDRDLEAFF	TGTGCCAGCAGTGACCGGGACCTTGAAGCTTTCTTT
TRBV24-1	TRBD1	TRBJ1-1	.	CATRTHGGTGGRNTEAFF	TGTGCCACCAGGACCCACGGCGGGACAGGGGGCAGGAACACTGAAGCTTTCTTT
TRBV9	.	TRBJ2-1	.	CASSVGGLNEQFF	TGTGCCAGCAGCGTAGGGGGGCTCAATGAGCAGTTCTTC
TRBV19	TRBD1	TRBJ1-1	.	CASSPDRGREAFF	TGTGCCAGTAGTCCGGACAGGGGGCGCGAAGCTTTCTTT
TRBV6-5	TRBD2	TRBJ2-2	.	CASSPLAGDFGELFF	TGTGCCAGCAGTCCCCTAGCGGGAGATTTCGGGGAGCTGTTTTTT
TRBV19	.	TRBJ1-5	.	CASPRVWVRPYSNQPQHF	TGTGCCAGTCCCAGAGTTTGGGTAAGACCTTATAGCAATCAGCCCCAGCATTTT
TRBV5-6	.	TRBJ1-2	.	CASSLEGYGYTF	TGTGCCAGCAGCTTGGAGGGGTATGGCTACACCTTC